This TCR beta chain was retrieved from a study of T-cell reconstitution after alpha-beta-depleted transplantation in children. Unique molecular identifiers tagged the TCRbeta library. A single record per CDR3 protein comes from TCRdb applying MiXCR to the PCR reads. The sample has approximately 400,000 distinct CDR3 sequences, roughly 10% seen once. Deletions cut 4 bases from V and 6 bases from J, with 9 bases between. This CDR3 contains 12 residues. Germline lookup yields CDR1 DFQATT and CDR2 SNEGSKA (reference sequence). This receptor was taken from a human donor who donated a stem cell graft to a child with acute myeloid leukemia. The gene calls are TRBV20-1 and TRBJ2-2, with D possibly being TRBD1 (6 bases). The sample was PBMCs from the stem cell graft donor, taken from the stem cell graft. The CDR3 loop reads CSAKQGAGELFF. In nucleotides, the CDR3 is TGCAGTGCTAAACAGGGTGCCGGGGAGCTGTTTTTT.